This TCR beta chain emerged from a study of monozygotic twins with cystic fibrosis. Study outcomes and limitations: In this small cohort, shared CDR3 numbers showed no association with age, concordance or disease severity.

Comments on this clone: Its antigen is not identified.

Produced via immunoSEQ multiplex PCR; TCRdb's table is partial and in-frame only. The data contain under 25,000 clones, approximately 97% of them singletons. CDR3 size: 15 residues. V was cut by 6 bases and J by 5 bases, with 20 bases left in between. Germline values: CDR1 MDHEN, CDR2 SYDVKM. This TCR was sampled from a girl between 10 and 17 years old with cystic fibrosis. The V gene is TRBV28, the J gene TRBJ2-7, with D possibly matching TRBD2 (5 bases). Sequencing was performed on blood. DNA for the CDR3: TGTGCCAGCAGACGGTCCATAGCGAGGGAGCACGAGCAGTACTTC. Translating gives CASRRSIAREHEQYF. The full variable domain, its missing parts supplied by reference TRBV28 and TRBJ2-7, is DVKVTQSSRYLVKRTGEKVFLECVQDMDHENMFWYRQDPGLGLRLIYFSYDVKMKEKGDIPEGYSVSREKKERFSLILESASTNQTSMYLCASRRSIAREHEQYFGPGTRLTVT.